The entry that follows covers one TCR beta chain sequence. Its antigen is currently unknown. These data originate in a study of cytomegalovirus exposure and HLA in healthy donors. Study context: Ancestry clustering placed around 81% of approximately 420 genotyped donors in the Caucasian-associated cluster.

Study results and caveats: Most observed TCR sequences were rare, whereas some public TCRs were detected in many donors. Clonal expansion, a later analysis showed, was greater in HLA-associated TCR beta chains than in equally common others.

The study ran its PCR with 60 Vbeta and 13 Jbeta primers. The assay was immunoSEQ multiplex PCR, and TCRdb's table has in-frame clones only and misses some. The sample yields tens of thousands of clones, around 80% seen once. This CDR3 has 16 amino acids. Germline V gives CDR1 SNHLY, CDR2 FYNNEI. The V gene lost 2 bases and the J gene lost 5 bases, with 18 bases spanning the gap. The rearrangement joins TRBV2 to TRBJ1-2; D uncertain. The sample taken for sequencing was PBMCs. This receptor was identified in a male donor in good health and CMV-seropositive. The CDR3 DNA reads as TGTGCCAGCAGTGAAACGCCTCAAGTGGCCAGATATGGCTACACCTTC. This codes for CASSETPQVARYGYTF.